The rows below give T cell receptor beta chains drawn from one sample of a study of cytomegalovirus exposure and HLA in healthy donors. This table comes from immunoSEQ multiplex PCR, and its TCRdb copy is limited to in-frame clones, with some not included. The table has over 100,000 clones, about 78% seen once; the top ten hold 1.5%. Sequenced sample: PBMCs. The source is a female donor in good health and CMV-seronegative. The CDR3 runs from the conserved cysteine through the conserved F or W. The order of the fields is V gene, J gene, CDR3 protein.

TRBV7-2	TRBJ1-2	CASSLNGGGYTF
TRBV4-3	TRBJ2-7	CASSPSLAAYEQYF
TRBV7-2	TRBJ1-2	CASSSMTGYGYTF
TRBV10-2	TRBJ2-3	CASSVSSGRTDTQYF
TRBV11-1	TRBJ1-2	CASSGRGVAYGYTF
TRBV6-5	TRBJ2-7	CASSYFSEQYF
TRBV2	TRBJ1-1	CASSAGNTEAFF
TRBV10-3	TRBJ2-5	CAISESKGTAQETQYF
TRBV29-1	TRBJ1-2	CSVPGMLDYGYTF
TRBV7-9	TRBJ1-2	CASSLEFLHGYTF
TRBV5-1	TRBJ1-1	CASSLVTGGQGTEAFF
TRBV7-3	TRBJ2-1	CASSLVTDNEQFF
TRBV5-1	TRBJ2-6	CASSLVSGGSFSGANVLTF
TRBV11-2	TRBJ2-5	CASSFPGVETQYF
TRBV10-3	TRBJ2-7	CAISPTSGYEQYF
TRBV5-4	TRBJ1-1	CASSLGSLGTPEAFF
TRBV6-6	TRBJ2-7	CASSYSGTGVKYEQYF
TRBV5-4	TRBJ2-1	CASSLESSASYNEQFF
TRBV7-9	TRBJ1-2	CASSQTVPYGYTF
TRBV7-9	TRBJ2-3	CASSPWGPSADTQYF
TRBV28	TRBJ1-5	CASSLRGGDYYSNQPQHF
TRBV4-3	TRBJ2-7	CASSQGRVPYEQYF
TRBV6-4	TRBJ2-2	CASSGSGEATGELFF
TRBV9	TRBJ1-1	CASSVVETEAFF
TRBV10-1	TRBJ2-1	CASSERRHNEQFF
TRBV29-1	TRBJ2-3	CSVEITPGHRSQYF
TRBV7-7	TRBJ2-5	CASSPMRAQYF
TRBV5-1	TRBJ1-2	CASSPRLANYGYTF
TRBV4-2	TRBJ1-2	CASSQTGSRYGYTF
TRBV28	TRBJ2-1	CASRSPGDNEQFF
TRBV9	TRBJ2-7	CASSVEGGLGASYEQYF
TRBV5-1	TRBJ2-3	CASSLDELAGITDTQYF
TRBV11-3	TRBJ2-7	CASSEQGMRYEQYF
TRBV5-1	TRBJ2-2	CASGGPTNTNTGELFF
TRBV25-1	TRBJ2-3	CASSGLAGLGSTDTQYF
TRBV6-1	TRBJ1-6	CASSELGRGSGSPLHF
TRBV25-1	TRBJ2-7	CASIGLATYEQYF